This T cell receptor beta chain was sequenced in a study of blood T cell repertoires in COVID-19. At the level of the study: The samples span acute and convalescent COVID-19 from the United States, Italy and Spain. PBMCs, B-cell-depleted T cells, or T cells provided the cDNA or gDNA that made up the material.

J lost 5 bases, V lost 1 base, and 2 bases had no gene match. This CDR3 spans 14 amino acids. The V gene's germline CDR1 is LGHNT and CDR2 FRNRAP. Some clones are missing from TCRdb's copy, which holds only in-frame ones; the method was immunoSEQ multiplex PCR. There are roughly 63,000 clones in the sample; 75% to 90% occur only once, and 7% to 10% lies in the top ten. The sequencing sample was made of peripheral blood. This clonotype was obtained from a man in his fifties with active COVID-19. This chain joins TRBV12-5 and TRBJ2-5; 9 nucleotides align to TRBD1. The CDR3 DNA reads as TGTGCTAGTGGTTTGGCAGGACAGGGGGAGACCCAGTACTTC. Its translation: CASGLAGQGETQYF.